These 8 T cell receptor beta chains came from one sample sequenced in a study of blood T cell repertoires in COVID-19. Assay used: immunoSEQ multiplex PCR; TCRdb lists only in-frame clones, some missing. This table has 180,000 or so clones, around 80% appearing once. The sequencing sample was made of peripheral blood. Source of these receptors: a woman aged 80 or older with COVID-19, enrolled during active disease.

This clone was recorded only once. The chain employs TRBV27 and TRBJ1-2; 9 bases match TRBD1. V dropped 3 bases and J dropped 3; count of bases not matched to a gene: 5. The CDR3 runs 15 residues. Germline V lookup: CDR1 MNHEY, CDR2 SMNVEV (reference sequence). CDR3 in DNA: TGTGCCAGCAGTTTCAGACAGGGGGTTCACTATGGCTACACCTTC. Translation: CASSFRQGVHYGYTF.

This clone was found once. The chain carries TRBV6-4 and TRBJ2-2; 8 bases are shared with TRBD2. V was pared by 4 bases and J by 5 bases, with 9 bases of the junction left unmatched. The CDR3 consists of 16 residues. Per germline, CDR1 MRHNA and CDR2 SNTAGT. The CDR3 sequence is CASSVIGGAWTGELFF. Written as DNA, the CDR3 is TGTGCCAGCAGTGTAATCGGGGGGGCCTGGACCGGGGAGCTGTTTTTT.

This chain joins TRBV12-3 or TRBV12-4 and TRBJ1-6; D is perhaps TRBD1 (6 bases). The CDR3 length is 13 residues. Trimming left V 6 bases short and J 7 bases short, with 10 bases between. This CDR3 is CASSQQGNSPLHF. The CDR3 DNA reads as TGTGCCAGCAGCCAACAGGGAAATTCACCCCTCCACTTT.

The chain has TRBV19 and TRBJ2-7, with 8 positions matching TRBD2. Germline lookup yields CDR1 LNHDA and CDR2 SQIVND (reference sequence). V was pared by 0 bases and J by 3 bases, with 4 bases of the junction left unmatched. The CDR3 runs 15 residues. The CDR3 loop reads CASSIDSSGYYEQYF. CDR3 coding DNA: TGTGCCAGTAGTATAGATTCTAGCGGGTACTACGAGCAGTACTTC.

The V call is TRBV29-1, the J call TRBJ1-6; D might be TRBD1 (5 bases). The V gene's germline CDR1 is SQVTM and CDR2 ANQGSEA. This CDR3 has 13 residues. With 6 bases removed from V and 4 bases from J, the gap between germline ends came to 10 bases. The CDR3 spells CSVTESYNSPLHF. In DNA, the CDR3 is TGCAGCGTGACAGAATCTTATAATTCACCCCTCCACTTT.

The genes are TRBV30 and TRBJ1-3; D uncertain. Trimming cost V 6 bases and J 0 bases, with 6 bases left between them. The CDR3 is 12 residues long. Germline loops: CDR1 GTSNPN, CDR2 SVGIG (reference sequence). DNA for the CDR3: TGTGCCTGCGACAACTCTGGAAACACCATATATTTT. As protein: CACDNSGNTIYF.

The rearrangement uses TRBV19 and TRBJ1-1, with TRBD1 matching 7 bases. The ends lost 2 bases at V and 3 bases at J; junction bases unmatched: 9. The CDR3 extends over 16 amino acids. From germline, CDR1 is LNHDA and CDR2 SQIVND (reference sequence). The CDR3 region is CASSINAGGGHTEAFF. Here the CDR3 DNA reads TGTGCCAGTAGTATAAATGCAGGGGGTGGCCACACTGAAGCTTTCTTT.

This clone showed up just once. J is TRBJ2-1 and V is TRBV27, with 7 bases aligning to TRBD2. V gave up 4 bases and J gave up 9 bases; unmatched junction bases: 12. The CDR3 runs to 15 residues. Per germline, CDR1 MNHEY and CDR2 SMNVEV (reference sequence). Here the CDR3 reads CASSSPGLRDGEQFF. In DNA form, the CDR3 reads TGTGCCAGCAGTTCCCCGGGACTAAGGGACGGTGAGCAGTTCTTC.